A selection of T cell receptor beta chains follows, all from one sample in a study of CD8 T cells in Susac syndrome. TCRdb ran MiXCR on the immunoSEQ multiplex PCR reads and lists one entry per CDR3 protein. This table holds roughly 200,000 distinct CDR3 sequences, about 95% found once. The sequencing input was CD4+ T cells from PBMCs. The receptors originated from a human donor in good health. The CDR3 runs from the conserved cysteine through the conserved F or W. D genes are given only for firm matches. Some rows have no size entry. The others give once, few or many, or a class for an expanded clone.

D gene,CDR3 length,clone size,J gene,V gene,CDR3 DNA,CDR3 protein
NA,14,NA,TRBJ2-7,TRBV4-3,TGCGCCAGCAGCCAAGATCAGGGGACCTACGAGCAGTACTTC,CASSQDQGTYEQYF
NA,15,NA,TRBJ2-1,TRBV6-5,TGTGCCAGCAGCGCGACAGCGAGCTCCTACAATGAGCAGTTCTTC,CASSATASSYNEQFF
NA,13,NA,TRBJ2-3,TRBV27,TGTGCCAGCGGTGGAGTAGTCACAGATACGCAGTATTTT,CASGGVVTDTQYF
NA,14,NA,TRBJ2-2,TRBV7-6,TGTGCCAGCAGCTTAGCAGAAAACACCGGGGAGCTGTTTTTT,CASSLAENTGELFF
TRBD2,16,NA,TRBJ2-7,TRBV7-9,TGTGCCAGCTGGACTAGCGGGAGATTAGAAGGTGGAAAGCAGTACTTC,CASWTSGRLEGGKQYF
TRBD1,15,NA,TRBJ2-3,TRBV18,TGTGCCAGCTCACTCCAACAGGGGGGCACAGATACGCAGTATTTT,CASSLQQGGTDTQYF
NA,15,NA,TRBJ2-2,TRBV7-2,TGTGCCAGCAGCTCCCTTGGCGGGAACACCGGGGAGCTGTTTTTT,CASSSLGGNTGELFF
NA,13,NA,TRBJ1-1,TRBV14,TGTGCCAGCAGCCAAGAAGTGAACACTGAAGCTTTCTTT,CASSQEVNTEAFF
TRBD2,15,NA,TRBJ2-7,TRBV2,TGTGCCAGCAGAGAAACTAGCGGGGTCTCCTACGAGCAGTACTTC,CASRETSGVSYEQYF
NA,14,NA,TRBJ1-5,TRBV20-1,TGCAGTGGTGGTAGCGGGAGGGGTAATCAGCCCCAGCATTTT,CSGGSGRGNQPQHF
NA,13,few,TRBJ2-6,TRBV9,TGTGCCAGCAGAGGTTCTGGGGCCAACGTCCTGACTTTC,CASRGSGANVLTF
NA,12,NA,TRBJ1-2,TRBV20-1,TGCAGTGGAATCGAAGGGCCCGGTGGCTACACCTTC,CSGIEGPGGYTF
TRBD1,14,NA,TRBJ2-7,TRBV29-1,TGCAGCGTAACAGGGGGCGAAGGCTCCTACGAGCAGTACTTC,CSVTGGEGSYEQYF
NA,14,NA,TRBJ2-1,TRBV20-1,TGCAGTGCTACCAGGCCAACGCCCTACAATGAGCAGTTCTTC,CSATRPTPYNEQFF
NA,14,once,TRBJ1-5,TRBV20-1,TGCAGTGCTAGAACGAGTATTGGCAATCAGCCCCAGCATTTT,CSARTSIGNQPQHF
TRBD1,16,NA,TRBJ2-3,TRBV12-3/TRBV12-4,TGTGCCAGCAGTCTATCCGGGACAGGGGGGACAGATACGCAGTATTTT,CASSLSGTGGTDTQYF
TRBD2,14,NA,TRBJ2-7,TRBV3-1,TGTGCCAGCAGCCAATCCCGGACTAGATACGAGCAGTACTTC,CASSQSRTRYEQYF
TRBD2,15,NA,TRBJ2-7,TRBV3-1,TGTGCCAGCAGTGAACTAGCGGGAGGAGGCTACGAGCAGTACTTC,CASSELAGGGYEQYF
TRBD2,18,NA,TRBJ2-3,TRBV12-3/TRBV12-4,TGTGCCAGCAGTTTCTCAATCAGGACTAGACTTCCCCCAGATACGCAGTATTTT,CASSFSIRTRLPPDTQYF
NA,17,NA,TRBJ2-6,TRBV6-5,TGTGCCAGCAGTTACTCGAGTTCTAAGGGGGGGGCCAACGTCCTGACTTTC,CASSYSSSKGGANVLTF
NA,11,NA,TRBJ2-7,TRBV29-1,TGCAGCGTTTGGGACCTCTACGAGCAGTACTTC,CSVWDLYEQYF
TRBD2,10,NA,TRBJ2-1,TRBV29-1,TGCAGCGTCTTAGCGGGGGTTCCGTTCTTC,CSVLAGVPFF
NA,11,once,TRBJ2-1,TRBV27,TGTGCCAGCAGTTCTGCGTGGGAGCAGTTCTTC,CASSSAWEQFF
NA,13,NA,TRBJ1-2,TRBV9,TGTGCCAGCAGCGTAGAAGGAGGTTATGGCTACACCTTC,CASSVEGGYGYTF
TRBD2,16,once,TRBJ2-5,TRBV4-2,TGTGCCAGCAGCCAAGCTAGCGGGCAAAACGGGGAGACCCAGTACTTC,CASSQASGQNGETQYF
NA,12,NA,TRBJ1-2,TRBV30,TGTGCCTGGAGGGTTGATGGGGATGGCTACACCTTC,CAWRVDGDGYTF
NA,11,once,TRBJ2-7,TRBV29-1,TGCAGCGTGAGTTTTTTGAGGGAGCAGTACTTC,CSVSFLREQYF
NA,15,NA,TRBJ2-1,TRBV27,TGTGCCAGCAGTTCCAGGATGGGGCAGTACAATGAGCAGTTCTTC,CASSSRMGQYNEQFF
NA,14,NA,TRBJ2-3,TRBV5-1,TGCGCCAGCAGCTGGGCCGGGAGCACAGATACGCAGTATTTT,CASSWAGSTDTQYF
NA,11,NA,TRBJ2-7,TRBV11-1,TGTGCCAGCAGCGGTCTCCTGGAGCAGTACTTC,CASSGLLEQYF
TRBD1,13,NA,TRBJ1-1,TRBV4-2,TGTGCCAGCAGCCTAGACAGGGAGACTGAAGCTTTCTTT,CASSLDRETEAFF
TRBD1,20,NA,TRBJ1-1,TRBV29-1,TGCAGCGTTCGGAATCTTTGGACAGGGAATATGATTCAATCGAACACTGAAGCTTTCTTT,CSVRNLWTGNMIQSNTEAFF
NA,13,NA,TRBJ1-2,TRBV30,TGTGCCTGGAGCGAAGGCACTAACTATGGCTACACCTTC,CAWSEGTNYGYTF
NA,17,NA,TRBJ2-7,TRBV3-1,TGTGCCAGCAGCCCCCTCCTAAGGGGGAGGGCCGCGCGGGAGCAGTACTTC,CASSPLLRGRAAREQYF
TRBD2,15,NA,TRBJ2-7,TRBV29-1,TGCAGCTCCTCCGGGACTAGCGGGAGGTCCTACGAGCAGTACTTC,CSSSGTSGRSYEQYF
NA,15,once,TRBJ2-3,TRBV9,TGTGCCAGCAGCGTAGTTGGCGGAAGCACAGATACGCAGTATTTT,CASSVVGGSTDTQYF
TRBD1,15,NA,TRBJ1-1,TRBV27,TGTGCCAGCAGTTTAAGGGACAGGGAATACACTGAAGCTTTCTTT,CASSLRDREYTEAFF
TRBD2,16,NA,TRBJ2-1,TRBV7-3,TGTGCCAGCAGCCCCACGGGGGGTACTTCCTACAATGAGCAGTTCTTC,CASSPTGGTSYNEQFF
NA,16,NA,TRBJ1-5,TRBV19,TGTGCCAGTAGTCCCCGGGGAGGGATAAGCAATCAGCCCCAGCATTTT,CASSPRGGISNQPQHF
NA,13,NA,TRBJ2-7,TRBV29-1,TGCAGCGTCCTGGTGGGGGCCCCCTACGAGCAGTACTTC,CSVLVGAPYEQYF
TRBD1,13,NA,TRBJ2-7,TRBV27,TGTGCCAGCAGTGGACAGGGGGCCTACGAGCAGTACTTC,CASSGQGAYEQYF
TRBD1,14,NA,TRBJ2-2,TRBV6-5,TGTGCCAGCAGCCGGACAGGGAACACCGGGGAGCTGTTTTTT,CASSRTGNTGELFF
TRBD2,15,NA,TRBJ2-3,TRBV27,TGTGCCAGCCGGGACTGGACTAGCGACACAGATACGCAGTATTTT,CASRDWTSDTDTQYF
NA,16,few,TRBJ2-1,TRBV18,TGTGCCAGCTCACCACCAACGGGATCATCCTACAATGAGCAGTTCTTC,CASSPPTGSSYNEQFF
TRBD1,15,NA,TRBJ1-2,TRBV12-3/TRBV12-4,TGTGCCAGCAGCCCAAGACAGGGGGCAACGGTTGGCTACACCTTC,CASSPRQGATVGYTF
NA,11,few,TRBJ2-3,TRBV20-1,TGCAGTGCTAGGAGCACAGATACGCAGTATTTT,CSARSTDTQYF
NA,12,NA,TRBJ1-1,TRBV30,TGTGCCTGGAGTGTACGTACGGGCGAAGCTTTCTTT,CAWSVRTGEAFF
TRBD2,14,NA,TRBJ2-1,TRBV29-1,TGCAGCGTCACCCTAGCGGGAGGTTCGTATGAGCAGTTCTTC,CSVTLAGGSYEQFF